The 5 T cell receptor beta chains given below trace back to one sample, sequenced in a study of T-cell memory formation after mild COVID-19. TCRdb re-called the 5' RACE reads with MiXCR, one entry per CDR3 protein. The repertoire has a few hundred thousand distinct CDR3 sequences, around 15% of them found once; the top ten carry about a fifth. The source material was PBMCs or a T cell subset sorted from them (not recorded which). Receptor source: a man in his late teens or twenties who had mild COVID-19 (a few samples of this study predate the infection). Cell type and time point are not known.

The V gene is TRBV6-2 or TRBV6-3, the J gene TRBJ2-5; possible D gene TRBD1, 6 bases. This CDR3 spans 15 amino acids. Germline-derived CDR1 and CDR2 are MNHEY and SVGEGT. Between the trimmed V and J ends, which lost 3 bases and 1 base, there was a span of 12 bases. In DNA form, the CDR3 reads TGTGCCAGCAGTTATCCACAGGGAATCCAAGAGACCCAGTACTTC. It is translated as CASSYPQGIQETQYF.

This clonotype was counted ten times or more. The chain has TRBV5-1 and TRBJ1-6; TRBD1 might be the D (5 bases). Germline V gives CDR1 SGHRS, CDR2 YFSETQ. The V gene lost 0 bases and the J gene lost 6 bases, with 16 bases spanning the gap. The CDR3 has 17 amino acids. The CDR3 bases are TGCGCCAGCAGCTTGGGATTGCGGCAGGGCGGTAATTCACCCCTCCACTTT. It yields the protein CASSLGLRQGGNSPLHF. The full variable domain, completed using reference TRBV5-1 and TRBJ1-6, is KAGVTQTPRYLIKTRGQQVTLSCSPISGHRSVSWYQQTPGQGLQFLFEYFSETQRNKGNFPGRFSGRQFSNSRSEMNVSTLELGDSALYLCASSLGLRQGGNSPLHFGNGTRLTVT.

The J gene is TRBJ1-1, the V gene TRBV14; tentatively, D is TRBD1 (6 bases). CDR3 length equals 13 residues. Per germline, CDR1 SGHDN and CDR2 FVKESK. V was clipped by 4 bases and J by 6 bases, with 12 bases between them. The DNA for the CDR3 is TGTGCCAGCAGCCGCCTGGGGGGCCCTGAAGCTTTCTTT. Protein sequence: CASSRLGGPEAFF.

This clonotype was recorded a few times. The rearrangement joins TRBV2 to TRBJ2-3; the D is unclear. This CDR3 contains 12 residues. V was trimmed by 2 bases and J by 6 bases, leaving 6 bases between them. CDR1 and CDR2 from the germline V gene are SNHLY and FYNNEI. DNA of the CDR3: TGTGCCAGCAGTGAAAATAGGGATACGCAGTATTTT. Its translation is CASSENRDTQYF. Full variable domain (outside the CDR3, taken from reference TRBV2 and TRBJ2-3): EPEVTQTPSHQVTQMGQEVILRCVPISNHLYFYWYRQILGQKVEFLVSFYNNEISEKSEIFDDQFSVERPDGSNFTLKIRSTKLEDSAMYFCASSENRDTQYFGPGTRLTVL.

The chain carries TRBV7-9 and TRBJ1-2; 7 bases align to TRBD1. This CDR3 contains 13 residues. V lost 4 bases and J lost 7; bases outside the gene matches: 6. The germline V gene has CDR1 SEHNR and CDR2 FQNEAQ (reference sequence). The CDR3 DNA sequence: TGTGCCAGCAGCTCGAGGGACAGTAGTGGCTACACCTTC. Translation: CASSSRDSSGYTF. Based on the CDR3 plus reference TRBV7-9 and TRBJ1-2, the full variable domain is DTGVSQNPRHKITKRGQNVTFRCDPISEHNRLYWYRQTLGQGPEFLTYFQNEAQLEKSRLLSDRFSAERPKGSFSTLEIQRTEQGDSAMYLCASSSRDSSGYTFGSGTRLTVV.